One and the same sample provided the 26 T cell receptor beta chains below, sequenced in a study of shared clonotypes between healthy human individuals. Naive CD8 cells comprised CD45RO-negative, CCR7-positively selected cells, excluding terminally differentiated effector memory CD45RA+ cells. Assay used: immunoSEQ multiplex PCR; TCRdb lists only in-frame clones, some missing. The data hold 600,000 or so clones, with roughly 98% observed a single time. The sequenced sample was naive CD8+ T cells sorted from blood. The receptors stem from a man aged 25 to 40 in good health.

For this clone: The same CDR3 can be traced to other DNA sequences in this sample. The chain combines TRBV9 with TRBJ2-3; D is undetermined. V lost 0 bases and J lost 1, with 3 bases in between. The CDR3 length is 13 residues. CDR1 and CDR2 (germline): SGDLS, YYNGEE. Written as DNA, the CDR3 is TGTGCCAGCAGCGTAGGTGGCACAGATACGCAGTATTTT. Translated, it gives CASSVGGTDTQYF.

V and J are TRBV6-4 and TRBJ2-3, with D tentatively TRBD2 (7 bases). The CDR3 covers 15 residues. The germline CDR1 and CDR2 sequences are MRHNA and SNTAGT. Trimming cost V 3 bases and J 3 bases, with 13 bases left between them. This chain's CDR3 is CASSEGARETDTQYF. The CDR3, as DNA: TGTGCCAGCAGTGAGGGGGCGCGGGAGACAGATACGCAGTATTTT.

Of note for this clone: Other DNA sequences from this sample encode an identical CDR3 as well. The chain uses TRBV5-1 and TRBJ2-7, with D hard to call. Looked up from germline, CDR1 is SGHRS and CDR2 is YFSETQ. The length of the CDR3 is 13 residues. The V and J ends lost 2 bases and 4 bases respectively, with 10 bases between them. The CDR3 bases are TGCGCCAGCAGCTTACGCGTTTCGTACGAGCAGTACTTC. Its protein product is CASSLRVSYEQYF.

The chain is built from TRBV6-5 and TRBJ2-7; D is tentatively TRBD1 or TRBD2 (7 bases each). The CDR3 length is 14 residues. Trimming cost V 0 bases and J 7 bases, with 13 bases left between them. CDR1 and CDR2 (germline): MNHEY, SVGAGI. The CDR3 is CASSYSRGGREQYF. DNA for the CDR3: TGTGCCAGCAGTTACTCCAGGGGGGGGAGGGAGCAGTACTTC.

The chain is built from TRBV2 and TRBJ2-3, with 14 bases that match TRBD2. This CDR3 is 19 amino acids long. V dropped 10 bases and J dropped 1; count of bases not matched to a gene: 16. Germline V lookup: CDR1 SNHLY, CDR2 FYNNEI. The DNA for the CDR3 is TGTGCCACCAGGACACCGGGACTAGCGGGAGTGGGGGGCACAGATACGCAGTATTTT. Residues: CATRTPGLAGVGGTDTQYF.

The chain employs TRBV7-6 and TRBJ2-7, with D possibly being TRBD1 (6 bases). This CDR3 contains 15 residues. V was pared by 1 base and J by 3 bases, with 13 bases between. Germline lookup yields CDR1 SGHVS and CDR2 FNYEAQ. The CDR3 DNA reads as TGTGCCAGCAGCTTAGGCAATACAGGGAACTACGAGCAGTACTTC. Amino acids: CASSLGNTGNYEQYF.

The V call is TRBV10-3, the J call TRBJ2-5; perhaps D is TRBD1 or TRBD2 (5 bases each). Germline V gene lookup returns CDR1 ENHRY and CDR2 SYGVKD. V was shortened by 4 bases and J by 5 bases, with 8 bases between the two germline ends. This CDR3 has 12 residues. DNA of the CDR3: TGTGCCATCAGTGGAGGGACGGAGACCCAGTACTTC. Translated, it gives CAISGGTETQYF.

The V call is TRBV7-2, the J call TRBJ2-7, with D perhaps matching TRBD2 (5 bases). CDR1 is SGHTA and CDR2 is FQGNSA in the germline V gene. The CDR3 spans 16 residues. Trimming cost V 6 bases and J 0 bases, with 18 bases left between them. The CDR3 here is CASRDSSGSSSYEQYF. CDR3 bases: TGTGCCAGCAGGGACTCTAGTGGGAGTAGCTCCTACGAGCAGTACTTC.

Only one count was recorded for this clone. The rearrangement links TRBV7-9 to TRBJ2-5, with 10 bases identical to TRBD2. The CDR3 has 17 amino acids. After removal of 3 bases from V and 4 bases from J, the junction contained 11 bases not matched to a gene. The germline CDR1 and CDR2 sequences are SEHNR and FQNEAQ (reference sequence). CDR3 region: CASSFPRTSGKPETQYF. The DNA for the CDR3 is TGTGCCAGCAGCTTTCCCAGGACTAGCGGAAAACCAGAGACCCAGTACTTC.

The gene calls are TRBV20-1 and TRBJ2-1; D is perhaps TRBD2 (6 bases). Trimming took off 5 bases at V and 8 bases at J, with 10 bases between the two ends. The CDR3 is made up of 11 amino acids. Germline CDR1 is DFQATT and CDR2 is SNEGSKA (reference sequence). The CDR3 protein is CSAPTRDEQFF. In DNA, the CDR3 is TGCAGTGCTCCGACTAGAGATGAGCAGTTCTTC.

In its sample, this clone was seen once. The V and J genes are TRBV7-9 and TRBJ2-5; 7 bases line up with TRBD2. The junction had 7 bases not matched to a gene; V was cut back by 1 base and J by 5 bases. Per the germline V gene, CDR1 is SEHNR and CDR2 is FQNEAQ (reference sequence). The length of the CDR3 is 15 residues. This CDR3 reads CASSLGLANSETQYF. The CDR3 DNA reads as TGTGCCAGCAGCTTAGGACTAGCTAACTCGGAGACCCAGTACTTC.

CDR3 in amino acids: CASSHSGFPYNEQFF. DNA of the CDR3: TGTGCCAGCAGCCATAGCGGATTCCCCTACAATGAGCAGTTCTTC. The chain couples TRBV5-4 to TRBJ2-1; the D gene is possibly TRBD2 (6 bases). The V end was cut by 4 bases, the J end by 2 bases, with 13 bases between. The CDR3 sequence is 15 residues long. CDR1 and CDR2 (germline): SGHNT, YYREEE (reference sequence).

The chain carries TRBV4-3 and TRBJ2-7; 7 bases match TRBD2. The CDR3 extends over 15 amino acids. Germline-derived CDR1 and CDR2 are LGHNA and YSLEER. V gave up 4 bases and J gave up 3 bases; unmatched junction bases: 9. The DNA for the CDR3 is TGCGCCAGCAGCCCCGGGGTGAGCGGGAACTACGAGCAGTACTTC. It codes for CASSPGVSGNYEQYF.

The chain employs TRBV7-9 and TRBJ1-1; D gene ambiguous. CDR3 length equals 16 residues. Trimming removed 0 bases from V and 2 bases from J, with 13 bases in between. Per the germline V gene, CDR1 is SEHNR and CDR2 is FQNEAQ (reference sequence). The CDR3 is CASSLAGSTPNTEAFF. In nucleotides, the CDR3 is TGTGCCAGCAGCTTAGCGGGGTCCACGCCTAACACTGAAGCTTTCTTT.

This clone was detected once. J is TRBJ1-1 and V is TRBV7-2; D is perhaps TRBD1 (5 bases). This CDR3 contains 14 residues. Looked up from germline, CDR1 is SGHTA and CDR2 is FQGNSA. Trimming took off 0 bases at V and 5 bases at J, with 10 bases between the two ends. CDR3 region: CASSLALGVTEAFF. The CDR3 bases are TGTGCCAGCAGCTTAGCGCTAGGGGTTACTGAAGCTTTCTTT. Full variable domain (outside the CDR3, taken from reference TRBV7-2 and TRBJ1-1): GAGVSQSPSNKVTEKGKDVELRCDPISGHTALYWYRQSLGQGLEFLIYFQGNSAPDKSGLPSDRFSAERTGGSVSTLTIQRTQQEDSAVYLCASSLALGVTEAFFGQGTRLTVV.

The chain carries TRBV5-5 and TRBJ1-1; D gene ambiguous. Trimming removed 2 bases from V and 1 base from J, with 3 bases in between. Germline assignment: CDR1 SGHKS and CDR2 YYEKEE (reference sequence). This CDR3 has 12 amino acids. CDR3 DNA: TGTGCCAGCAGCTTCAGGAACACTGAAGCTTTCTTT. This gives the protein CASSFRNTEAFF.

The rearrangement joins TRBV7-8 to TRBJ2-7; 8 nucleotides match TRBD2. The CDR3 runs to 22 residues. V lost 3 bases and J lost 2; bases outside the gene matches: 27. Germline V CDR1 and CDR2: SGHVS, FQNEAQ. Here the CDR3 DNA reads TGTGCCAGCAGCTTTGAATCCTCACCTTCGGACCCCACCGGGACTAGGACCTACGAGCAGTACTTC. Translation gives CASSFESSPSDPTGTRTYEQYF.

The genes are TRBV20-1 and TRBJ2-1; a weak D match, TRBD2 (5 bases). The germline CDR1 and CDR2 sequences are DFQATT and SNEGSKA (reference sequence). The CDR3 extends over 11 amino acids. CDR3 coding DNA: TGCAGGGACTTCCACTACAATGAGCAGTTCTTC. Translation gives CRDFHYNEQFF.

The rearrangement links TRBV29-1 to TRBJ2-7; D possibly corresponds to TRBD1 (5 bases). Germline assignment: CDR1 SQVTM and CDR2 ANQGSEA. This CDR3 has 13 residues. Trimming cost V 2 bases and J 4 bases, with 12 bases left between them. The CDR3 nucleotides read TGCAGCGTTGAAATGGACACCCCGTACGAGCAGTACTTC. This translates into CSVEMDTPYEQYF.

The chain uses TRBV13 and TRBJ2-3, with D unresolved. Trimming removed 6 bases from V and 2 bases from J, with 9 bases in between. This CDR3 region has 13 residues. Germline V gene sequence: CDR1 PRHDT, CDR2 FYEKMQ (reference sequence). CDR3 protein: CASSPSPTDTQYF. The CDR3 DNA reads TGTGCCAGCAGTCCATCCCCCACAGATACGCAGTATTTT. The full variable domain, in which reference TRBV13 and TRBJ2-3 provide the parts outside the CDR3, is AAGVIQSPRHLIKEKRETATLKCYPIPRHDTVYWYQQGPGQDPQFLISFYEKMQSDKGSIPDRFSAQQFSDYHSELNMSSLELGDSALYFCASSPSPTDTQYFGPGTRLTVL.

The genes are TRBV29-1 and TRBJ1-2; D unclear. This CDR3 comprises 13 residues. V lost 6 bases and J lost 4, with 15 bases in between. CDR1 is SQVTM, CDR2 ANQGSEA, per germline. CDR3 DNA sequence: TGCAGCGTCATGGACCGTCGGGGCTATGGCTACACCTTC. Amino acids: CSVMDRRGYGYTF.

The genes are TRBV9 and TRBJ1-1; D call uncertain. Per the germline V gene, CDR1 is SGDLS and CDR2 is YYNGEE. Between the trimmed V and J ends, which lost 0 bases and 1 base, there was a span of 4 bases. The CDR3 totals 13 residues. The CDR3 region is CASSVVQNTEAFF. The CDR3, as DNA: TGTGCCAGCAGCGTAGTTCAGAACACTGAAGCTTTCTTT.

The chain has TRBV5-4 and TRBJ2-1; D is uncertain. The ends were cut back, 0 bases at V and 5 bases at J, with 12 bases in the middle. This CDR3 has 15 amino acids. Germline V gene lookup returns CDR1 SGHNT and CDR2 YYREEE (reference sequence). The CDR3, as DNA: TGTGCCAGCAGCTTGGGTAGCATCCGGGACAATGAGCAGTTCTTC. Protein: CASSLGSIRDNEQFF. Based on the CDR3 plus reference TRBV5-4 and TRBJ2-1, the full variable domain is ETGVTQSPTHLIKTRGQQVTLRCSSQSGHNTVSWYQQALGQGPQFIFQYYREEENGRGNFPPRFSGLQFPNYSSELNVNALELDDSALYLCASSLGSIRDNEQFFGPGTRLTVL.

The rearrangement uses TRBV5-8 and TRBJ1-1, with TRBD1 matching 8 bases. Germline assignment: CDR1 SGHTS and CDR2 YDEGEE. The J segment lost 2 bases and the V segment lost 0 bases, leaving 3 bases of the junction unmatched. The CDR3 has 15 amino acids. Here the CDR3 DNA reads TGTGCCAGCAGCTTGGACAGGGGGAAAAACACTGAAGCTTTCTTT. This codes for CASSLDRGKNTEAFF.

The rearrangement links TRBV4-1 to TRBJ2-7; D assignment may be TRBD1 or TRBD2 (6 bases each). The V end lost 1 base, the J end lost 6 bases, and 13 bases lay between the germline ends. The CDR3 has 14 residues. Germline V gene lookup returns CDR1 MGHRA and CDR2 YSYEKL. The CDR3 sequence: CASSQGWGAGEQYF. The DNA for the CDR3 is TGCGCCAGCAGCCAAGGCTGGGGGGCTGGCGAGCAGTACTTC.

V gene TRBV14 combines with J gene TRBJ2-2; either TRBD1 or TRBD2 may supply D (6 bases each). This CDR3 spans 17 amino acids. V lost 1 base and J lost 5, with 17 bases in between. Germline V gene data show CDR1 as SGHDN and CDR2 as FVKESK. CDR3 bases: TGTGCCAGCAGCCAAGTCCGACTAGGAGGGGGAACCGGGGAGCTGTTTTTT. Translated, it gives CASSQVRLGGGTGELFF.